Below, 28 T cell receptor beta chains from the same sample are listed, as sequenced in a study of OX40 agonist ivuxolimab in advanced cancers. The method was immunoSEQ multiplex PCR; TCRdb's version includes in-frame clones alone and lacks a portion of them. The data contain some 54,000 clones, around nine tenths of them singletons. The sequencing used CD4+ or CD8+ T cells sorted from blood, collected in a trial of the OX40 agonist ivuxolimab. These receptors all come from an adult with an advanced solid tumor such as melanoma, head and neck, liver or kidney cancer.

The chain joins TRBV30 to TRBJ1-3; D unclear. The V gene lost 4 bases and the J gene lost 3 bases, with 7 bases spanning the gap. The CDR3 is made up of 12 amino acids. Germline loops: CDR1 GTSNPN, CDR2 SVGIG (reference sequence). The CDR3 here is CAWKGIGNTIYF. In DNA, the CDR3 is TGTGCCTGGAAGGGAATTGGAAACACCATATATTTT.

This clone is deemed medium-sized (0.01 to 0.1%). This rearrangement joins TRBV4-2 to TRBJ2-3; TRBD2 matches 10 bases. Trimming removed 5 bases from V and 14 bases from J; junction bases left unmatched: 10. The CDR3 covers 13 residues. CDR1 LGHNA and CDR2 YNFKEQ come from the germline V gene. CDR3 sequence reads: CASSYTLAGEGYF. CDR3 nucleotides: TGTGCCAGCAGCTATACCCTAGCGGGGGAGGGGTATTTT.

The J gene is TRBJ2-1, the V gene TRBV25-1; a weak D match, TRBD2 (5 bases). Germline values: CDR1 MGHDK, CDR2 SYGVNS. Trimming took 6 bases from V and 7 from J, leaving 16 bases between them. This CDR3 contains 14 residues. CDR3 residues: CASRDSWGGNEQFF. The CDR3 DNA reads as TGTGCCAGCAGGGACTCTTGGGGTGGAAATGAGCAGTTCTTC.

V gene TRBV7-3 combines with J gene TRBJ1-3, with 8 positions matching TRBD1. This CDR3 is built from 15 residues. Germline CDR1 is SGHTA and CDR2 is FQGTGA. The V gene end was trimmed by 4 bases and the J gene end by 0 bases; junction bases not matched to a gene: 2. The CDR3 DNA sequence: TGTGCCAGCAGCTCCACAGGGGGCTCTGGAAACACCATATATTTT. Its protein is CASSSTGGSGNTIYF.

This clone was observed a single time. The DNA for the CDR3 is TGTGCCAGCAGTCCCAGTTTTGAAGCTGAAGCTTTCTTT. Its translation is CASSPSFEAEAFF. The chain recombines TRBV27 with TRBJ1-1, with D hard to call. V lost 5 bases to trimming and J lost 6 bases, with 13 bases between them. Looked up from germline, CDR1 is MNHEY and CDR2 is SMNVEV (reference sequence). The CDR3 consists of 13 residues.

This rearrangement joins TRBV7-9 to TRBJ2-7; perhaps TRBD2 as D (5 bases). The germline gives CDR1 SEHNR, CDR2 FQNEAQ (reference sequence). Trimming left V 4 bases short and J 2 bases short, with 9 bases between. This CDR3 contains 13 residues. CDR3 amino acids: CASSSGIPYEQYF. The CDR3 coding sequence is TGTGCCAGCAGCTCCGGGATACCCTACGAGCAGTACTTC.

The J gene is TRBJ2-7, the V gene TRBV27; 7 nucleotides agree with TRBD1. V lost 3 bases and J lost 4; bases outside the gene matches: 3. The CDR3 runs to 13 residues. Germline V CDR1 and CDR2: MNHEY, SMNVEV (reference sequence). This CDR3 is CASSLMTGYEQYF. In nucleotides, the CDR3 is TGTGCCAGCAGTTTGATGACAGGGTACGAGCAGTACTTC.

The CDR3: CASSLGRGGGTEAFF. CDR3 in DNA: TGTGCCAGCAGCCTTGGTAGGGGAGGGGGCACTGAAGCTTTCTTT. The V gene is TRBV11-3, the J gene TRBJ1-1, with a possible D match to TRBD1 (6 bases). The V gene's germline CDR1 is SGHNT and CDR2 YENEEA. Trimming removed 5 bases from V and 4 bases from J, with 17 bases in between. The CDR3 totals 15 residues.

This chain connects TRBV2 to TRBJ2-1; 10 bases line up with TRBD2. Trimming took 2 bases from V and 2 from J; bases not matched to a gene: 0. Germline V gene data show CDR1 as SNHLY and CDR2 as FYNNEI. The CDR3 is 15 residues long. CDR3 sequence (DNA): TGTGCCAGCAGTGAACTAGCGGGGGCCTACAATGAGCAGTTCTTC. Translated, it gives CASSELAGAYNEQFF. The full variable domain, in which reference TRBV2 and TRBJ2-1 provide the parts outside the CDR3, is EPEVTQTPSHQVTQMGQEVILRCVPISNHLYFYWYRQILGQKVEFLVSFYNNEISEKSEIFDDQFSVERPDGSNFTLKIRSTKLEDSAMYFCASSELAGAYNEQFFGPGTRLTVL.

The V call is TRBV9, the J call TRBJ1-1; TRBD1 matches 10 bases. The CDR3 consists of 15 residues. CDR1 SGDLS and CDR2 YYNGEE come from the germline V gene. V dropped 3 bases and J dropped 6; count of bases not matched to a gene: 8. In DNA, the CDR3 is TGTGCCAGCAGCGGGCCGGGACAGGGGCGGGCTGAAGCTTTCTTT. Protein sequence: CASSGPGQGRAEAFF.

The CDR3 DNA sequence: TGCGCCAGCAGCTTTCGCGATTCGAACACTGAAGCTTTCTTT. This codes for CASSFRDSNTEAFF. The V gene is TRBV5-1, the J gene TRBJ1-1; D unclear. The germline gives CDR1 SGHRS, CDR2 YFSETQ. V was shortened by 2 bases and J by 1 base, with 9 bases between the two germline ends. The CDR3 spans 14 residues.

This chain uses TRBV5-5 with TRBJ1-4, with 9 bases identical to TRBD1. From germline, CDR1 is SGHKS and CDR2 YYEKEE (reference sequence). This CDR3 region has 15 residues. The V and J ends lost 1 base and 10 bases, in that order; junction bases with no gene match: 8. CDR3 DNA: TGTGCCAGCAGCTTGTCGGGACAGGGACTTTTAAAACTGTTTTTT. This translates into CASSLSGQGLLKLFF.

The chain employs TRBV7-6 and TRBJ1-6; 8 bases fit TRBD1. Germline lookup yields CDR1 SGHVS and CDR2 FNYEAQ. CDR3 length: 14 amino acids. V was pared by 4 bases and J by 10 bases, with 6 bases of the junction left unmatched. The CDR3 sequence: CASSSDRESSPLHF. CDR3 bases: TGTGCCAGCAGCTCGGACAGGGAGAGCTCACCCCTCCACTTT.

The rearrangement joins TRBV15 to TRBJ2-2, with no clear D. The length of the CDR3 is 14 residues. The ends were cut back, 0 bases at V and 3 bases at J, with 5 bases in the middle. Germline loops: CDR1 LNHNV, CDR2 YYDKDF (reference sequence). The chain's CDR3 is CATSRDYDTGELFF. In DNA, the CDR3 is TGTGCCACCAGCAGAGATTACGACACCGGGGAGCTGTTTTTT.

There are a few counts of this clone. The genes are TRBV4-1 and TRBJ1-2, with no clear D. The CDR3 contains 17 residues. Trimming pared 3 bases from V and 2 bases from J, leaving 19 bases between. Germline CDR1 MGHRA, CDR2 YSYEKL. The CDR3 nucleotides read TGCGCCAGCAGCCATCCTAAGGATGGAGAAATGAACTATGGCTACACCTTC. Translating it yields CASSHPKDGEMNYGYTF.

The CDR3 nucleotides read TGTGCCAGCAGCCGGGACAGGACCTATGGCTACACCTTC. Translating it yields CASSRDRTYGYTF. V and J are TRBV11-2 and TRBJ1-2; TRBD1 aligns across 8 bases. Germline CDR1 is SGHAT and CDR2 is FQNNGV. With 5 bases clipped from V and 4 bases from J, the junction kept 3 bases outside the gene matches. The CDR3 contains 13 residues.

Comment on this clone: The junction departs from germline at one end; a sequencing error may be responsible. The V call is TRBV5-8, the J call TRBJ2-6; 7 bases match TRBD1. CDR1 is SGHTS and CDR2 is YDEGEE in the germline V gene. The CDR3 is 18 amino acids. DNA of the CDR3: TGTGCCAGCAGCCCGGGACAGAAAACCTTCTCTGAGGCCAACGTCCTGACTTTC. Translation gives CASSPGQKTFSEANVLTF.

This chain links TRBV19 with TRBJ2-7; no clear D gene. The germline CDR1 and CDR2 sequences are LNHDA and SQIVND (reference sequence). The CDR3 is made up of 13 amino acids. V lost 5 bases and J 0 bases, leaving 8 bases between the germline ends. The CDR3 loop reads CASSQTASYEQYF. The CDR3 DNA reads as TGTGCCAGTAGTCAGACGGCCTCCTACGAGCAGTACTTC.

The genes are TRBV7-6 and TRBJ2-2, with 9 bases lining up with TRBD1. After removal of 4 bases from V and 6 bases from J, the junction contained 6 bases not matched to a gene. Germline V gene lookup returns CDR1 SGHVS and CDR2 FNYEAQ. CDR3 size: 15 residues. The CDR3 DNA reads TGTGCCAGCAGCTCCCGGGACAGGGAGGCCGGGGAGCTGTTTTTT. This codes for CASSSRDREAGELFF.

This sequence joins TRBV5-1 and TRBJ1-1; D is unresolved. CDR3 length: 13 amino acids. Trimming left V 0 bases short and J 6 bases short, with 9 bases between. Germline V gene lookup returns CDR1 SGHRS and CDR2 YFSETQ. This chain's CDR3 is CASSLVRKSEAFF. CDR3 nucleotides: TGCGCCAGCAGCTTGGTTCGCAAATCTGAAGCTTTCTTT.

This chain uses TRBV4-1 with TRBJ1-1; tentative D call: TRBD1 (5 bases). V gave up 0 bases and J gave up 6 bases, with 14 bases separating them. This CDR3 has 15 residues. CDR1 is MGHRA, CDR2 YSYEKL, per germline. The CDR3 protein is CASSQDDQGGPEAFF. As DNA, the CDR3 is TGCGCCAGCAGCCAAGATGATCAGGGAGGCCCTGAAGCTTTCTTT.

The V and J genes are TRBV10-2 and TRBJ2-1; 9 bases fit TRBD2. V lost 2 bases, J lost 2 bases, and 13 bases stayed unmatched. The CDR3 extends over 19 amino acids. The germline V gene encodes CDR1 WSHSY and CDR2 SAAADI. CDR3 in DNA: TGCGCCAGCAGTGAGGGGTTGGGTGATCTAGCGGGGACCTACAATGAGCAGTTCTTC. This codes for CASSEGLGDLAGTYNEQFF.

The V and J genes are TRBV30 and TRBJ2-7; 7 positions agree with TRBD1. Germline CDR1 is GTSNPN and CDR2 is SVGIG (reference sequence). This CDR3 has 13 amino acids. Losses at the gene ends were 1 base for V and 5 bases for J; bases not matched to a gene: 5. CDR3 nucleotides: TGTGCCTGGAGTGAGGGGGCATTAGACGAGCAGTACTTC. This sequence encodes CAWSEGALDEQYF.

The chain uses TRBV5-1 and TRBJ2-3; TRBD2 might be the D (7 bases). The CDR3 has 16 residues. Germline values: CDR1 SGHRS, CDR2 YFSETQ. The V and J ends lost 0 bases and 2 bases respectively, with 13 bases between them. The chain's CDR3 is CASSLGDGGPTDTQYF. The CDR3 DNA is TGCGCCAGCAGCTTGGGAGACGGGGGGCCCACAGATACGCAGTATTTT.

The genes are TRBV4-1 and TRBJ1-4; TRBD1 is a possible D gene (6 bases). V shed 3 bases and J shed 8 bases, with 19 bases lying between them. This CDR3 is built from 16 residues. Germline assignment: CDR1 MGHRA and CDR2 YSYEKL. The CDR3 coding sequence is TGCGCCAGCAGCCACAGTCGGGACAACCAAAACGAAAAACTGTTTTTT. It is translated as CASSHSRDNQNEKLFF.

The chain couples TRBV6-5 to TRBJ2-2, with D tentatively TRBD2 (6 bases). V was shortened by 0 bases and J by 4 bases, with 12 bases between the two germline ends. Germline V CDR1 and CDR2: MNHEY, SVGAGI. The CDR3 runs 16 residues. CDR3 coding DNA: TGTGCCAGCAGTTACTCGAGTAGCGGACTCACCGGGGAGCTGTTTTTT. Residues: CASSYSSSGLTGELFF.

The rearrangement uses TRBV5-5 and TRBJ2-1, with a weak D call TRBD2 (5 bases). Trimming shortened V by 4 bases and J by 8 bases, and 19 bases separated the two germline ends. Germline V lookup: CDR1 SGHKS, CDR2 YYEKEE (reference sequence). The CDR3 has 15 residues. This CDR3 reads CASSRYRGLIDEQFF. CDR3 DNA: TGTGCCAGCAGCCGCTACCGGGGATTGATAGATGAGCAGTTCTTC. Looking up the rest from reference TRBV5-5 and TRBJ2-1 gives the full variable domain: DAGVTQSPTHLIKTRGQQVTLRCSPISGHKSVSWYQQVLGQGPQFIFQYYEKEERGRGNFPDRFSARQFPNYSSELNVNALLLGDSALYLCASSRYRGLIDEQFFGPGTRLTVL.

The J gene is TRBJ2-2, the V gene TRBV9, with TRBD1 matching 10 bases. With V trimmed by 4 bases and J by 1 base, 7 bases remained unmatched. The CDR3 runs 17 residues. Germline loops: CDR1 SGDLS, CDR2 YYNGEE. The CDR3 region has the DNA TGTGCCAGCAGCACCCCCCGGGACAGGGGGAACACCGGGGAGCTGTTTTTT. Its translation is CASSTPRDRGNTGELFF.